Listed here are 20 T cell receptor beta chains from one sample, sequenced in a study of T-cell reconstitution after alpha-beta-depleted transplantation in children. Preparation of the TCRbeta library used unique molecular identifiers. Via MiXCR, TCRdb re-called the PCR reads, giving one row per CDR3 protein. The table lists over 70,000 distinct CDR3 sequences, more than 7% of them singletons. Sequencing was performed on PBMCs from the stem cell graft donor, taken from the stem cell graft. These receptors originate from a human donor who donated a stem cell graft to a child with congenital amegakaryocytic thrombocytopenia.

This clonotype appeared many times. The chain carries TRBV29-1 and TRBJ2-5, with D unclear. This CDR3 has 13 residues. Trimming took 3 bases from V and 1 from J, leaving 9 bases between them. CDR1 SQVTM and CDR2 ANQGSEA come from the germline V gene. CDR3 amino acids: CSVDRTSQETQYF. Written as DNA, the CDR3 is TGCAGCGTTGACCGGACCAGCCAAGAGACCCAGTACTTC.

This clonotype came up many times. This chain uses TRBV7-9 with TRBJ1-2; D may be TRBD1 (5 bases). Trimming removed 3 bases at V and 3 bases at J, with 8 bases between. Germline V lookup: CDR1 SEHNR, CDR2 FQNEAQ (reference sequence). CDR3 length: 13 residues. This CDR3 is CASSFGTDYGYTF. As DNA, the CDR3 is TGTGCCAGCAGCTTTGGGACTGACTATGGCTACACCTTC.

In its sample, this clonotype was seen many times. V usage is TRBV7-3 and J usage is TRBJ2-1; TRBD2 matches at 9 bases. Per the germline V gene, CDR1 is SGHTA and CDR2 is FQGTGA. The ends lost 2 bases at V and 8 bases at J; junction bases unmatched: 10. There are 16 residues in the CDR3. The DNA for the CDR3 is TGTGCCAGCAGCTTATCGACTAGCGGCCTAGGGGATGAGCAGTTCTTC. Its translation: CASSLSTSGLGDEQFF.

This clonotype was seen many times. This chain uses TRBV7-9 with TRBJ1-5; no clear D gene. Trimming removed 3 bases at V and 1 base at J, with 7 bases between. Germline CDR1 reads SEHNR; CDR2 reads FQNEAQ (reference sequence). CDR3 size: 14 residues. CDR3 in amino acids: CASSLTDSNQPQHF. DNA of the CDR3: TGTGCCAGCAGCTTGACCGACAGCAATCAGCCCCAGCATTTT. The entire variable domain, with the rest obtained from reference TRBV7-9 and TRBJ1-5, is as follows: DTGVSQNPRHKITKRGQNVTFRCDPISEHNRLYWYRQTLGQGPEFLTYFQNEAQLEKSRLLSDRFSAERPKGSFSTLEIQRTEQGDSAMYLCASSLTDSNQPQHFGDGTRLSIL.

This clonotype has a count of ten or more. The chain combines TRBV20-1 with TRBJ2-7; 12 bases are shared with TRBD2. Losses at the gene ends were 6 bases for V and 5 bases for J; bases not matched to a gene: 14. This CDR3 spans 16 amino acids. Germline V CDR1 and CDR2: DFQATT, SNEGSKA (reference sequence). The CDR3, as DNA: TGCAGTGCATCCCCATTTCTAGCGGGAGGGCTAGACGAGCAGTACTTC. Translated, it gives CSASPFLAGGLDEQYF.

The rearrangement links TRBV12-3 or TRBV12-4 to TRBJ1-2, with D perhaps matching TRBD1 (6 bases). This CDR3 spans 14 amino acids. V was trimmed by 11 bases and J by 4 bases, leaving 20 bases between them. In DNA, the CDR3 is TGTGCCTTCAGTTTGGGGGGCCGTAGCTATGGCTACACCTTC. Protein product: CAFSLGGRSYGYTF.

This clonotype appeared many times. V gene TRBV5-1 combines with J gene TRBJ2-1, with 14 nucleotides matching TRBD2. Germline CDR1 is SGHRS and CDR2 is YFSETQ. The V segment lost 3 bases and the J segment 5 bases; nucleotides outside the gene matches: 4. This CDR3 is built from 16 residues. For the CDR3, the DNA is TGCGCCAGCAGCTCGGGGACTAGCGGGGGACACAATGAGCAGTTCTTC. Residues: CASSSGTSGGHNEQFF. Based on the CDR3 plus reference TRBV5-1 and TRBJ2-1, the full variable domain is KAGVTQTPRYLIKTRGQQVTLSCSPISGHRSVSWYQQTPGQGLQFLFEYFSETQRNKGNFPGRFSGRQFSNSRSEMNVSTLELGDSALYLCASSSGTSGGHNEQFFGPGTRLTVL.

This clonotype was seen at least ten times. The chain recombines TRBV20-1 with TRBJ2-2; D gene unclear. CDR1 and CDR2 from the germline V gene are DFQATT and SNEGSKA (reference sequence). The CDR3 has 13 amino acids. V lost 5 bases to trimming and J lost 1 base, with 8 bases between them. DNA for the CDR3: TGCAGTGCTCCGAATCAGAACACCGGGGAGCTGTTTTTT. Amino acids: CSAPNQNTGELFF.

The gene calls are TRBV9 and TRBJ2-1, with a weak D call TRBD1 (5 bases). The CDR3 loop spans 16 amino acids. V shed 1 base and J shed 9 bases, with 20 bases lying between them. CDR1 SGDLS and CDR2 YYNGEE come from the germline V gene. CDR3 DNA: TGTGCCAGCAGCGTATCCTCTTCGGAAGGGGCCCGTGAGCAGTTCTTC. Translating it yields CASSVSSSEGAREQFF. Based on the CDR3 plus reference TRBV9 and TRBJ2-1, the full variable domain is DSGVTQTPKHLITATGQRVTLRCSPRSGDLSVYWYQQSLDQGLQFLIQYYNGEERAKGNILERFSAQQFPDLHSELNLSSLELGDSALYFCASSVSSSEGAREQFFGPGTRLTVL.

This clonotype was counted at least ten times. V is TRBV20-1 and J is TRBJ1-1; D gene uncertain. V lost 1 base and J lost 5, with 5 bases in between. Germline-derived CDR1 and CDR2 are DFQATT and SNEGSKA (reference sequence). The CDR3 has 11 amino acids. The CDR3 DNA is TGCAGTGCTAGAGGGCTTACTGAAGCTTTCTTT. The encoded protein is CSARGLTEAFF.

The table lists this clonotype with many counts. The chain uses TRBV29-1 and TRBJ1-1; D is possibly TRBD1 (5 bases). The CDR3 consists of 11 residues. V lost 4 bases and J 11 bases, leaving 14 bases between the germline ends. Germline CDR1 reads SQVTM; CDR2 reads ANQGSEA. This chain's CDR3 is CSVGDGARAFF. The CDR3 DNA is TGCAGCGTTGGAGACGGGGCGAGGGCTTTCTTT.

This clonotype was counted ten times or more. V gene TRBV5-6 combines with J gene TRBJ2-7; 8 nucleotides align to TRBD1. The CDR3 contains 15 residues. Trimming removed 1 base from V and 0 bases from J; junction bases left unmatched: 3. Germline CDR1 and CDR2: SGHDT and YYEEEE. The CDR3 loop reads CASSLRDRRSYEQYF. The CDR3 DNA follows: TGTGCCAGCAGCTTGCGGGACAGGCGCTCCTACGAGCAGTACTTC.

In this sample, this clonotype turned up many times. CDR3 DNA sequence: TGTGCCAGCAGCTTAGGACCCCCTTATACCTACGAGCAGTACTTC. Translating gives CASSLGPPYTYEQYF. V is TRBV7-8 and J is TRBJ2-7, with D uncertain. Trimming left V 1 base short and J 2 bases short, with 12 bases between. This CDR3 spans 15 amino acids. Per the germline V gene, CDR1 is SGHVS and CDR2 is FQNEAQ.

This clonotype was counted many times. The CDR3 is CSAQSTGTYMTQYF. The DNA for the CDR3 is TGCAGTGCTCAATCGACAGGGACCTATATGACCCAGTACTTC. The chain joins TRBV20-1 to TRBJ2-5; 7 nucleotides align to TRBD1. J was trimmed by 7 bases and V by 5 bases; bases with no gene match: 13. Germline V gene data show CDR1 as DFQATT and CDR2 as SNEGSKA (reference sequence). The CDR3 is 14 amino acids.

This clonotype has at least ten counts. This chain connects TRBV5-1 to TRBJ2-3; the match to TRBD1 covers 9 bases. V shed 0 bases, J shed 0 bases, and the junction held 5 bases outside the gene matches. The CDR3 length is 17 residues. The V gene's germline CDR1 is SGHRS and CDR2 YFSETQ. In DNA, the CDR3 is TGCGCCAGCAGCTTGGGGCCTGGGACAGGGAGCACAGATACGCAGTATTTT. Translated: CASSLGPGTGSTDTQYF. The variable domain in full, with the rest retrieved from reference TRBV5-1 and TRBJ2-3, is KAGVTQTPRYLIKTRGQQVTLSCSPISGHRSVSWYQQTPGQGLQFLFEYFSETQRNKGNFPGRFSGRQFSNSRSEMNVSTLELGDSALYLCASSLGPGTGSTDTQYFGPGTRLTVL.

Many counts were recorded for this clonotype. V gene TRBV5-1 combines with J gene TRBJ2-7, with a weak D call TRBD1 (7 bases). CDR1 is SGHRS, CDR2 YFSETQ, per germline. V was clipped by 4 bases and J by 3 bases, with 14 bases between them. This CDR3 region has 14 residues. In DNA form, the CDR3 reads TGCGCCAGCAGCGGGGGGACAGTGGGCTACGAGCAGTACTTC. Residues: CASSGGTVGYEQYF.

This clonotype was picked up many times. The CDR3 spells CASSYSLAGAGGEQFF. In DNA, the CDR3 is TGCGCCAGCAGTTACTCACTAGCGGGGGCCGGCGGTGAGCAGTTCTTC. V and J are TRBV5-1 and TRBJ2-1; TRBD2 agrees at 11 bases. CDR1 and CDR2 (germline): SGHRS, YFSETQ. Germline trimming cut 5 bases from V and 9 bases from J; bases unmatched to any gene: 13. The CDR3 covers 16 residues. The variable domain in full, completed from reference TRBV5-1 and TRBJ2-1, reads KAGVTQTPRYLIKTRGQQVTLSCSPISGHRSVSWYQQTPGQGLQFLFEYFSETQRNKGNFPGRFSGRQFSNSRSEMNVSTLELGDSALYLCASSYSLAGAGGEQFFGPGTRLTVL.

Many counts were recorded for this clonotype. The CDR3 loop is CASSQDSGLGSTGYQPQHF. The CDR3 DNA reads as TGCGCCAGCAGCCAAGATAGTGGTCTCGGTTCGACAGGATATCAGCCCCAGCATTTT. V gene TRBV4-1 combines with J gene TRBJ1-5, with D possibly matching TRBD1 (6 bases). The CDR3 extends over 19 amino acids. Germline CDR1 reads MGHRA; CDR2 reads YSYEKL. V was trimmed by 0 bases and J by 5 bases, leaving 23 bases between them.

This clonotype was seen many times. Here the CDR3 DNA reads TGTGCCAGCAGTTTATCAGCGGGGGGGCGGTACGAGCAGTACTTC. Translating gives CASSLSAGGRYEQYF. The chain carries TRBV12-3 or TRBV12-4 and TRBJ2-7; 10 positions match TRBD2. V lost 2 bases to trimming and J lost 4 bases; unmatched junction nucleotides: 5. The CDR3 length is 15 residues.

This clonotype has a count of ten or more. This chain connects TRBV12-3 or TRBV12-4 to TRBJ2-3; TRBD2 aligns across 12 bases. The CDR3 covers 15 residues. Unmatched junction bases numbered 3, after V lost 5 bases and J lost 3 bases. The CDR3 DNA follows: TGTGCCAGCAGTCGGACTAGCGGGACAACAGATACGCAGTATTTT. This codes for CASSRTSGTTDTQYF.